The 17 T cell receptor beta chains given below trace back to one sample, sequenced in a study of blood T cell repertoires in COVID-19. Method: immunoSEQ multiplex PCR; TCRdb's copy keeps in-frame clones and lacks some. This sample has some 320,000 clones, with roughly 85% found just once. Sequencing used peripheral blood. The receptors come from a human donor in a cohort sampled during active COVID-19.

J is TRBJ2-7 and V is TRBV5-6; D perhaps matches TRBD2 (6 bases). V was clipped by 3 bases and J by 0 bases, with 13 bases between them. CDR3 size: 15 residues. Germline V gene sequence: CDR1 SGHDT, CDR2 YYEEEE. The CDR3 is CASSYRGIFSYEQYF. CDR3 DNA: TGTGCCAGCAGCTATCGGGGGATCTTCTCCTACGAGCAGTACTTC.

This clone was counted a few times. Other nucleotide sequences from this sample produce the same CDR3. This sequence joins TRBV18 and TRBJ1-4; 7 nucleotides align to TRBD1. The V gene end was trimmed by 3 bases and the J gene end by 6 bases; junction bases not matched to a gene: 4. Germline assignment: CDR1 KGHSH and CDR2 LQKENI. The CDR3 is 14 amino acids. Here the CDR3 reads CASSPGQGDEKLFF. As DNA, the CDR3 is TGTGCCAGCTCACCGGGGCAGGGGGATGAAAAACTGTTTTTT.

The chain is built from TRBV11-2 and TRBJ1-4, with a tentative D call TRBD1 (6 bases). V dropped 3 bases and J dropped 3 bases, with 11 bases sitting between them. Germline V gene sequence: CDR1 SGHAT, CDR2 FQNNGV. This CDR3 spans 15 amino acids. CDR3 sequence reads: CASSLAGVANEKLFF. The CDR3 DNA reads as TGTGCCAGCAGCTTGGCAGGGGTGGCTAATGAAAAACTGTTTTTT.

This clone came up a few times. The chain joins TRBV5-1 to TRBJ1-2; D is uncertain. Germline V gene lookup returns CDR1 SGHRS and CDR2 YFSETQ. CDR3 length: 13 residues. V gave up 0 bases and J gave up 4 bases, with 7 bases separating them. CDR3 DNA sequence: TGCGCCAGCAGCTTGGGTCAGTTCTATGGCTACACCTTC. This sequence encodes CASSLGQFYGYTF.

The chain links TRBV24-1 to TRBJ2-3, with 16 nucleotides matching TRBD2. The CDR3 runs to 18 residues. Germline V CDR1 and CDR2: KGHDR, SFDVKD. J gave up 3 bases and V 2 bases, and 4 bases lay outside the gene matches. The CDR3 nucleotides read TGTGCCACCAGTGATTCGGGACTAGCGGGGGGGGAGACAGATACGCAGTATTTT. Translating gives CATSDSGLAGGETDTQYF.

This chain uses TRBV5-6 with TRBJ1-5; 8 bases line up with TRBD1. Trimming removed 0 bases from V and 3 bases from J; junction bases left unmatched: 2. This CDR3 has 15 residues. CDR1 and CDR2 (germline): SGHDT, YYEEEE. CDR3: CASSLGQGNNQPQHF. The CDR3 DNA reads as TGTGCCAGCAGCTTGGGACAGGGGAACAATCAGCCCCAGCATTTT.

The chain is built from TRBV29-1 and TRBJ1-2; 7 bases are shared with TRBD1. CDR3 length: 14 amino acids. The germline V gene encodes CDR1 SQVTM and CDR2 ANQGSEA. The ends lost 7 bases at V and 3 bases at J; junction bases unmatched: 11. CDR3 amino acids: CSASTGVGYYGYTF. Here the CDR3 DNA reads TGCAGCGCATCCACAGGGGTGGGATACTATGGCTACACCTTC.

The CDR3 loop is CASGGEEAFF. The CDR3 DNA reads as TGTGCCAGCGGCGGCGAAGAAGCTTTCTTT. The chain carries TRBV9 and TRBJ1-1; D unresolved. Germline V CDR1 and CDR2: SGDLS, YYNGEE. The CDR3 runs to 10 residues. Trimming shortened V by 7 bases and J by 8 bases, and 9 bases separated the two germline ends.

The chain uses TRBV6-2 or TRBV6-3 and TRBJ2-1; the D gene is possibly TRBD2 (6 bases). This CDR3 has 14 residues. Trimming pared 6 bases from V and 2 bases from J, leaving 11 bases between. Germline lookup yields CDR1 MNHEY and CDR2 SVGEGT. The CDR3 bases are TGTGCCAGCAGCCTAGAGCGGGCCTACAATGAGCAGTTCTTC. Translation: CASSLERAYNEQFF.

The rearrangement joins TRBV27 to TRBJ1-5; D gene ambiguous. V lost 5 bases to trimming and J lost 0 bases, with 5 bases between them. The CDR3 is 13 amino acids. Germline V gives CDR1 MNHEY, CDR2 SMNVEV (reference sequence). CDR3 loop: CASSPSSNQPQHF. CDR3 coding DNA: TGTGCCAGCAGTCCCTCTAGCAATCAGCCCCAGCATTTT.

The rearrangement links TRBV27 to TRBJ1-2; tentative D call: TRBD1 (5 bases). The CDR3 consists of 14 residues. V lost 6 bases and J lost 6, with 17 bases in between. Germline lookup yields CDR1 MNHEY and CDR2 SMNVEV (reference sequence). CDR3 DNA: TGTGCCAGCAGGCCCCAGGGTTGGTTCGATGGCTACACCTTC. Its protein is CASRPQGWFDGYTF.

The J gene is TRBJ1-4, the V gene TRBV12-5, with 8 bases matching TRBD1. Trimming at V came to 0 bases and at J to 5 bases, leaving 2 bases not matched to a gene. The germline V gene encodes CDR1 LGHNT and CDR2 FRNRAP. This CDR3 spans 15 amino acids. DNA of the CDR3: TGTGCTAGTGGTTTGGTACAGGGGGTGAATGAAAAACTGTTTTTT. Translation gives CASGLVQGVNEKLFF.

The V gene is TRBV18, the J gene TRBJ2-1, with TRBD2 matching over 10 bases. Germline lookup yields CDR1 KGHSH and CDR2 LQKENI. Trimming removed 3 bases from V and 6 bases from J; junction bases left unmatched: 5. The CDR3 is made up of 15 amino acids. CDR3 region: CASSPASGGFNEQFF. The CDR3 coding sequence is TGTGCCAGCTCACCTGCTAGCGGGGGCTTCAATGAGCAGTTCTTC.

V usage is TRBV24-1 and J usage is TRBJ2-7; 7 bases match TRBD1. The CDR3 has 14 amino acids. The V gene end was trimmed by 4 bases and the J gene end by 2 bases; junction bases not matched to a gene: 4. Germline V lookup: CDR1 KGHDR, CDR2 SFDVKD. CDR3 loop: CATSDRQGAYEQYF. CDR3 sequence (DNA): TGTGCCACCAGTGACCGACAGGGAGCCTACGAGCAGTACTTC.

The chain employs TRBV19 and TRBJ1-1; D may be TRBD1 (6 bases). Germline V gene lookup returns CDR1 LNHDA and CDR2 SQIVND (reference sequence). This CDR3 is 14 amino acids long. Trimming took off 7 bases at V and 1 base at J, with 13 bases between the two ends. The DNA of the CDR3 is TGTGCCAGTACCCCAGGGGTCCCGAACACTGAAGCTTTCTTT. Its protein is CASTPGVPNTEAFF.

This chain uses TRBV28 with TRBJ1-2; 7 nucleotides match TRBD1. The germline V gene has CDR1 MDHEN and CDR2 SYDVKM. This CDR3 region has 15 residues. With V trimmed by 4 bases and J by 4 bases, 9 bases remained unmatched. The CDR3 bases are TGTGCCAGCAGTTCCCCGGGACAGTCTCCCTATGGCTACACCTTC. This translates into CASSSPGQSPYGYTF.

The chain has TRBV6-5 and TRBJ1-5; D possibly corresponds to TRBD1 (5 bases). The V end was cut by 6 bases, the J end by 7 bases, with 13 bases between. CDR1 is MNHEY, CDR2 SVGAGI, per germline. CDR3 length: 13 residues. The CDR3 is CASRRGVEQPQHF. The DNA of the CDR3 is TGTGCCAGCAGGCGGGGGGTCGAGCAGCCCCAGCATTTT.